This T cell receptor beta chain stems from a study of blood T cell repertoires in COVID-19 (TCRdb year 2020). Notes on the research overall: Samples from collaborators originated in the United States, Italy and Spain and spanned both the acute and convalescent phases of COVID-19. Where available, HLA class I and class II types were obtained from metadata supplied by the sample provider rather than from assay-based typing. The dataset comprised deeply sampled blood TCRbeta repertoires from subjects exposed to, actively infected with, or recovered from COVID-19. A de-identified subject ID, COVID-19 status, age in years and sex were almost always included in the sample metadata. Samples came from the ongoing ImmuneRACE study (first 160 participants) plus 1,254 subjects from 6 global collaborators. The prospective study material was composed of cDNA or gDNA derived from T cells, B-cell-depleted T cells, or PBMCs. The repertoires were released in a freely available public database intended as a resource for research on the immune response to SARS-CoV-2. Overall results and qualifications from the work: How much clinical and demographic metadata was included differed by source and by participant, and the metadata was provided uncurated.

The CDR3 measures 13 amino acids from cysteine to phenylalanine. Only the CDR3 portion is preserved as DNA: 39 bases, with reading frame beginning at the first base. V is clipped by 6 bases and J by 8 bases, and the sequence between their germline boundaries is 13 bases long. TCRbeta CDR3 regions were amplified from genomic DNA by means of the immunoSEQ Assay, a bias-controlled multiplex PCR. The paper's data handling went like this. The number of nucleated cells in each sample was estimated from the amplification of reference gene primers within the assay. To quantify the absolute abundance of each unique TCRbeta CDR3 rearrangement, sequence reads were collapsed and filtered. For each sample, productive Simpson clonality was calculated by taking the square root of Simpson's diversity index across productive rearrangements. Drawn from immuneACCESS, this table holds only the in-frame rearrangements with V and J called that TCRdb kept. Clones are partly lost; checked studies trace under half to an unresolved V gene and leave the rest unexplained. The D gene and trimming were derived from the DNA, and the V and J assignments and clone size from that table. The sample table records tens of thousands of clones; 80% to 90% of these occur just once. The top ten constitute roughly 7.4% of the sample.

Points on this clone: Which antigen it targets is not known. Qualities for individual bases were not recorded, and no much larger clone is one base off.

Whole blood was collected in K2EDTA tubes by collaborating institutions according to the institutions' own protocols. For TCRbeta analysis, collaborators shipped samples as frozen whole blood, isolated PBMCs, or DNA extracted from either of those sample types. Here the chain combines TRBV12-3 or TRBV12-4 and TRBJ2-2, with a weak D call of TRBD1 (6 bases match). The sequence derives from a man aged 50 to 60 with acute or convalescent COVID-19. The sequencing input was peripheral blood. The DNA is TGTGCCAGCAGCCTACAGGGAACTGGGGAGCTGTTTTTT. Translated, this is CASSLQGTGELFF.